The clone carrying this T cell receptor (beta chain) has at least ten counts. The antigen is unknown. These data are taken from a study of T cells in Graves' hyperthyroidism and ophthalmopathy. Study conclusions and caveats: Blood also contained most expanded thyroid clonotypes above 0.001.

Fresh peripheral blood, 10 ml, was the source of the PBMCs. CDR1 and CDR2 from the germline V gene are SGHAT and FQNNGV. This CDR3 has 15 residues. Between the trimmed V and J ends, which lost 5 bases and 3 bases, there was a span of 17 bases. RNA transcripts were the template for amplifying TCR beta CDR3 regions. First-round RT-PCR of the TCR CDR3 relied on the HTBI primer set. TCRdb processed the multiplex PCR reads anew with MiXCR; each CDR3 protein has one entry. The repertoire consists of under 450,000 distinct CDR3 sequences, with around 16% occurring once and the leading ten covering 14%. This receptor was obtained from a woman aged 18 to 35 with Graves' hyperthyroidism. The gene calls are TRBV11-2 and TRBJ2-7; tentatively, D is TRBD1 (5 bases). The source material was blood. CDR3 nucleotides: TGTGCCAGCAGCCTGACAAGGGGTATTTTCTACGAGCAGTACTTC. This translates into CASSLTRGIFYEQYF.